This T cell receptor (beta chain) was identified in a study of blood T cell repertoires in COVID-19. For the study at large: Sites in the United States, Italy and Spain provided acute and convalescent COVID-19 samples. T cells, B-cell-depleted T cells, or PBMCs supplied cDNA or gDNA.

Only in-frame clones appear in the TCRdb table, and some are missing; sequencing was by immunoSEQ multiplex PCR. Counted here are 200,000 to 250,000 clones, 80% to 90% occurring once; the ten biggest clones make up under 1.5%. CDR1 SGHAT and CDR2 FQNNGV come from the germline V gene. Unmatched junction bases numbered 7, after V lost 8 bases and J lost 6 bases. The CDR3 is 15 residues long. The sample was peripheral blood. The rearrangement links TRBV11-2 to TRBJ1-6; 10 bases are a match to TRBD1. This TCR was recovered from a woman in her thirties or forties who had recovered from COVID-19. DNA for the CDR3: TGTGCCAGCGGACGGACAGGGGGAGGTAATTCACCCCTCCACTTT. It encodes CASGRTGGGNSPLHF.